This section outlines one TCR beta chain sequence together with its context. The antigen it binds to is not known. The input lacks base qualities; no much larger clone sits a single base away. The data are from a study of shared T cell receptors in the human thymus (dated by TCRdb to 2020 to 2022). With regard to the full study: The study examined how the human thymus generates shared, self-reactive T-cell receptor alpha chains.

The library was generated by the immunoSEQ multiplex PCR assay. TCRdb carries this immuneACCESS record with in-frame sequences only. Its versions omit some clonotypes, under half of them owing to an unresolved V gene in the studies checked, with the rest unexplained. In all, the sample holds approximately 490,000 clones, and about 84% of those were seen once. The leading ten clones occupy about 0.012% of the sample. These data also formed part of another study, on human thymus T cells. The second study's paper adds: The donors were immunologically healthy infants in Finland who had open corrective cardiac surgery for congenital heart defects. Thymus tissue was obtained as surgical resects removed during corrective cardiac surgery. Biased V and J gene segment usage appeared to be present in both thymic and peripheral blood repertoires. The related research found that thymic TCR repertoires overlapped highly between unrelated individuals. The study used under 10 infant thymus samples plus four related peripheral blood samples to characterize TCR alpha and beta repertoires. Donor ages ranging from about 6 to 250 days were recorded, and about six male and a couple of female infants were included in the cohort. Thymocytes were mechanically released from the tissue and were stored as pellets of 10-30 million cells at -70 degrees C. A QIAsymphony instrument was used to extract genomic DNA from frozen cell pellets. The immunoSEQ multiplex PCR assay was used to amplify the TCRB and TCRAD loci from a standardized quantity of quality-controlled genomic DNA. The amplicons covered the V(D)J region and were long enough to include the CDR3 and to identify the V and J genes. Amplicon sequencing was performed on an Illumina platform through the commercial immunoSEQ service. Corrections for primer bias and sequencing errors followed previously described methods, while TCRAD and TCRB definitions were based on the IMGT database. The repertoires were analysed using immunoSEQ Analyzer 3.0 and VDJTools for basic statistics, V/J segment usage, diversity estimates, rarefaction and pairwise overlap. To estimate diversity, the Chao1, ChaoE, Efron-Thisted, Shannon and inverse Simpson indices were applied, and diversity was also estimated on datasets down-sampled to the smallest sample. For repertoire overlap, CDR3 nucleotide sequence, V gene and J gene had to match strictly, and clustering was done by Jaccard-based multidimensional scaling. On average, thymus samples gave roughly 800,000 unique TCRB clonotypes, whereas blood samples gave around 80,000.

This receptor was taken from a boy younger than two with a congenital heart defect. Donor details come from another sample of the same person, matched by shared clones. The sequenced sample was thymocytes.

The CDR3 in this case is CASSVSGSDPEQYF. The DNA is TGTGCCAGCAGCGTTAGCGGGAGTGACCCCGAGCAGTACTTC. The V gene is TRBV9 and the J gene is TRBJ2-7, with 9 bases matching TRBD2. The cysteine opens and the phenylalanine closes a CDR3 of 14 amino acids. Just the 42-base CDR3 DNA is kept, in frame starting at base 1. Per the germline V gene, SGDLS is the CDR1 and YYNGEE is the CDR2. Trimming takes 2 bases off V and 6 bases off J; junction bases not matched to a gene: 6.